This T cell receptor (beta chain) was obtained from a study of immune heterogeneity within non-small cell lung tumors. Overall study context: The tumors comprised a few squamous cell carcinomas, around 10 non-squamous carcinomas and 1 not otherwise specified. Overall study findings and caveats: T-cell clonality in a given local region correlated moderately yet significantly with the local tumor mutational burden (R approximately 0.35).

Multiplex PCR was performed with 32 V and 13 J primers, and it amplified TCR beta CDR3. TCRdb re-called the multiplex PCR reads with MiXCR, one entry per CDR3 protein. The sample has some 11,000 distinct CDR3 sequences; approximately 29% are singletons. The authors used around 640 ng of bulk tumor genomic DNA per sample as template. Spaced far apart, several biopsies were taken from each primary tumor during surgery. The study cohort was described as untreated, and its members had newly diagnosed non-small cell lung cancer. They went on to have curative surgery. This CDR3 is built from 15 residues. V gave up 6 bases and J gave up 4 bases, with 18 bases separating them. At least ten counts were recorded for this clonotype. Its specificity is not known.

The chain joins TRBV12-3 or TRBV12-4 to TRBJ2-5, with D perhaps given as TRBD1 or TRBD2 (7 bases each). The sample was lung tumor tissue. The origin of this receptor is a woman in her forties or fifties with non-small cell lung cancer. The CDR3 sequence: CASSQEQGRGETQYF. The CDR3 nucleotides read TGTGCCAGCAGCCAAGAACAGGGGAGGGGAGAGACCCAGTACTTC.